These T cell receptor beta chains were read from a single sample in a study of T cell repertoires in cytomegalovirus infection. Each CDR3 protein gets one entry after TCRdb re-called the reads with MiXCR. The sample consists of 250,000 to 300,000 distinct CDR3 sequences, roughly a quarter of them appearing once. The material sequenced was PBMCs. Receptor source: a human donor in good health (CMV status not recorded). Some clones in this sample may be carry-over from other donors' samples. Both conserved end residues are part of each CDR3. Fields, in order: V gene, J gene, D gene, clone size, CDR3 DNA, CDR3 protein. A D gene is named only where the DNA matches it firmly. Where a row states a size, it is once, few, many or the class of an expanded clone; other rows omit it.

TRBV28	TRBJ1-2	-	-	TGTGCCAGCACATTGGGGATAGAGCACTATGGCTACACCTTC	CASTLGIEHYGYTF
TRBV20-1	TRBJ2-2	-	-	TGCAGTGCTACTCAGGGGAACCAGAACACCGGGGAGCTGTTTTTT	CSATQGNQNTGELFF
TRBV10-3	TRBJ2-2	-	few	TGTGCCATCAGTGAGTCAAGGCAGAACACCGGGGAGCTGTTTTTT	CAISESRQNTGELFF
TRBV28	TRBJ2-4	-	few	TGTGCCAGCAGTCCCTCGGGGATAGCCAAAAACATTCAGTACTTC	CASSPSGIAKNIQYF
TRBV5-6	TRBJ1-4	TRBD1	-	TGTGCCAGCAGCATAACAGGGGACCAAACTAATGAAAAACTGTTTTTT	CASSITGDQTNEKLFF
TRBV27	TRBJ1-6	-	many	TGTGCCAGCAGACAGGACTCAGTTCGGAGCTCCTATAATTCACCCCTCCACTTT	CASRQDSVRSSYNSPLHF
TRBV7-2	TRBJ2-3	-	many	TGTGCCAGCAGCTTTGAGGAGGGCAGGGTCTTAAATACGCAGTATTTT	CASSFEEGRVLNTQYF
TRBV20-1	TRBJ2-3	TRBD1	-	TGCAGTGCGCCCAACAGGGGTCGGGGCACAGATACGCAGTATTTT	CSAPNRGRGTDTQYF
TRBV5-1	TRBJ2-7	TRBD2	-	TGCGCCAGCAGCTTTGGACTAGTAAACGAGCAGTACTTC	CASSFGLVNEQYF
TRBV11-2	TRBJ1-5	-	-	TGTGCCAGCAGCTTAGAGGCGACTCACGGTCATCACCAGCCCCAGCATTTT	CASSLEATHGHHQPQHF
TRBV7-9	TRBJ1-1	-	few	TGTGCCAGCACCTTCCGCGTGGGCAGGGCAAACACTGAAGCTTTCTTT	CASTFRVGRANTEAFF
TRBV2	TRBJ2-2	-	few	TGTGCCAGCAGTTCCTTCGGGACGATTAACACCGGGGAGCTGTTTTTT	CASSSFGTINTGELFF
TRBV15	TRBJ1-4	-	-	TGTGCCACCAGCCCCCGGGTCGCAGAAAAACTGTTTTTT	CATSPRVAEKLFF
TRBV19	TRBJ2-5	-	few	TGTGCCAGTAGTGCTACTAGCTGGGAGACCCAGTACTTC	CASSATSWETQYF
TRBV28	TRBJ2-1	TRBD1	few	TGTGCCAGCACCCCCCTGGGTGCAAGGGGGCAAAATGAGCAGTTCTTC	CASTPLGARGQNEQFF
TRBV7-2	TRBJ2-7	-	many	TGTGCCAGCAGCTTAGCTCGGGGTCCGGGAGAGCAGTACTTC	CASSLARGPGEQYF
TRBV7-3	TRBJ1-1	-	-	TGTGCCAGCAGGTACGACACGCTGAACACTGAAGCTTTCTTT	CASRYDTLNTEAFF
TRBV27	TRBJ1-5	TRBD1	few	TGTGCCAGCACCGCTCAGGGGGCAACCCAGCCCCAGCATTTT	CASTAQGATQPQHF
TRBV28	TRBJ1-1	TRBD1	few	TGTGCCAGCAGTCCGCAGGACAGGGAGGTGACTGAAGCTTTCTTT	CASSPQDREVTEAFF
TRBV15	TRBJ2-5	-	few	TGTGCCACCAGCAGAGATGGGACATATCAAGAGACCCAGTACTTC	CATSRDGTYQETQYF
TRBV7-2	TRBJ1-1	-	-	TGTGCCAGCAGCTTAGGGTTGTATGGGTACACTGAAGCTTTCTTT	CASSLGLYGYTEAFF
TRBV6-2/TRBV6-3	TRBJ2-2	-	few	TGTGCCAGCAGTTACTCCTCCCTGACAGGCGACACCGGGGAGCTGTTTTTT	CASSYSSLTGDTGELFF
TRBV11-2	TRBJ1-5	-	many	TGTGCCAGCAGCTTCGGGCCACGGGGGAATCAGCCCCAGCATTTT	CASSFGPRGNQPQHF
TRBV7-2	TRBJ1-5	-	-	TGTGCCAGCAGCTTCGGGGGGTCATCCCAGCCCCAGCATTTT	CASSFGGSSQPQHF
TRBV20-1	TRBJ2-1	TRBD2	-	TGCAGTGCCCTTAGCGGGAGCTCCTACAATGAGCAGTTCTTC	CSALSGSSYNEQFF
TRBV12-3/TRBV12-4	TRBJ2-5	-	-	TGTGCCAGCAGTTTTGAAGGGGGGGTTCAAGAGACCCAGTACTTC	CASSFEGGVQETQYF
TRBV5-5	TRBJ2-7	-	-	TGTGCCAGCAGCTTGCTCGTACAGTCCTACGAGCAGTACTTC	CASSLLVQSYEQYF
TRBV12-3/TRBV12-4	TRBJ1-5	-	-	TGTGCCAGCAGTGCGATGGGGACCGGCAATCAGCCCCAGCATTTT	CASSAMGTGNQPQHF
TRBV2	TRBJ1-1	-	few	TGTGCCAGCAGTGTTGACGATGCTGAAGCTTTCTTT	CASSVDDAEAFF
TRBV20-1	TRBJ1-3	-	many	TGCAGTGCTAGGCCCGGGACAAACAATGGAAACACCATATATTTT	CSARPGTNNGNTIYF
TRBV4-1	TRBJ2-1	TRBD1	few	TGCGCCAGCAGCCAAACCCAGGGGGCCAGCTCCTACAATGAGCAGTTCTTC	CASSQTQGASSYNEQFF